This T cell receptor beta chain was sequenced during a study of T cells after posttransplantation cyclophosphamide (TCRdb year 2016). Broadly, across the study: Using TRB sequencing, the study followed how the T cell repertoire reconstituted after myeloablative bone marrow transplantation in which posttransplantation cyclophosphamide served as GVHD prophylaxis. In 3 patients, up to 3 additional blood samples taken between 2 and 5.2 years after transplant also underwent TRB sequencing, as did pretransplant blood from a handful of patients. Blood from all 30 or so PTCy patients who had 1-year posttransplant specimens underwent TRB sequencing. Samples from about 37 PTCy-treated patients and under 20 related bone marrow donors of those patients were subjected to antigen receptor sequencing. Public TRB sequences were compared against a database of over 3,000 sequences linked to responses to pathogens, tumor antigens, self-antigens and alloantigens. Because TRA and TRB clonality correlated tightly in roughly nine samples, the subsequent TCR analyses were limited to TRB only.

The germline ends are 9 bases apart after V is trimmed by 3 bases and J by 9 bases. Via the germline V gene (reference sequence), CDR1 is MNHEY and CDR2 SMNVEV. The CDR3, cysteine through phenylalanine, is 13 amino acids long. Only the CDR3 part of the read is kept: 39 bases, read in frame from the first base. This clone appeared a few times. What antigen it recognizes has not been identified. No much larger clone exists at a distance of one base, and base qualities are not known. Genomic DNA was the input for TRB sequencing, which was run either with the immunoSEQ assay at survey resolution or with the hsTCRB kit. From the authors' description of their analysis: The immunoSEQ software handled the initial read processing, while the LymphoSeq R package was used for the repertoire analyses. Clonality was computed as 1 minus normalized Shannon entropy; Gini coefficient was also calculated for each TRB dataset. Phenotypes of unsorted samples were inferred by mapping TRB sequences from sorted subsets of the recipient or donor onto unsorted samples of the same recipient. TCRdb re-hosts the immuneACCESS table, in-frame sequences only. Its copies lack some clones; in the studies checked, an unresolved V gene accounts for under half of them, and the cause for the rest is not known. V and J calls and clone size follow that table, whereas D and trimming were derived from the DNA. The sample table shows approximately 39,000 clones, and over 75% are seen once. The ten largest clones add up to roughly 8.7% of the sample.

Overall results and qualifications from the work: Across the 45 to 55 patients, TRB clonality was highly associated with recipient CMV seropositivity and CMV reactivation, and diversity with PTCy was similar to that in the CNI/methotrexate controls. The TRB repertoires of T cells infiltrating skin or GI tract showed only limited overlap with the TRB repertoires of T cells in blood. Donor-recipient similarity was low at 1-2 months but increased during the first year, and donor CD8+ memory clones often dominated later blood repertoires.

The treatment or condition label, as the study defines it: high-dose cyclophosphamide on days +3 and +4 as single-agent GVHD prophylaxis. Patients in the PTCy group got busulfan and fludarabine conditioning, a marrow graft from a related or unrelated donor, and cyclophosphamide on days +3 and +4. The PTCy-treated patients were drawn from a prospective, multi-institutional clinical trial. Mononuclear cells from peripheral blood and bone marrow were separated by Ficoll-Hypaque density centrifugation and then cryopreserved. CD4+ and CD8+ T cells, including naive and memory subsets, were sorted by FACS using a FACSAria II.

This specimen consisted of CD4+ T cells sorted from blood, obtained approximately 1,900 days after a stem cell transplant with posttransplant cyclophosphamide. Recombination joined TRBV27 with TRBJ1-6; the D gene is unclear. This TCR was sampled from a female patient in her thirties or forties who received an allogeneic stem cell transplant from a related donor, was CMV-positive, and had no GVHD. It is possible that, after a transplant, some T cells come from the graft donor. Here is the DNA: TGTGCCAGCAGTTTGCCGGGAGGTTCACCCCTCCACTTT. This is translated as CASSLPGGSPLHF.